This T cell receptor beta chain was identified during a study of post-analysis software for immune sequencing data. The study, taken as a whole, reports: Comparison of patients with controls showed five TRBV segments more frequent in patients, TRBV5-6, TRBV5-1 and TRBV20-1 among them.

The table lists this clonotype with many counts. As yet, its antigen is unknown. The TCR beta cDNA libraries carried unique molecular identifiers. MiXCR, run by TCRdb on the PCR reads, gives a single entry per CDR3 protein. The table shows about 260,000 distinct CDR3 sequences, with 36% occurring only once. V lost 0 bases to trimming and J lost 8 bases, with 10 bases between them. Germline lookup yields CDR1 MGHRA and CDR2 YSYEKL. There are 13 residues in the CDR3. This TCR derives from a girl aged 5 to 17 with multiple sclerosis. The chain is built from TRBV4-1 and TRBJ1-2, with D uncertain. The specimen sequenced was blood. CDR3 sequence: CASSQEMMGGYTF. In DNA form, the CDR3 reads TGCGCCAGCAGCCAAGAAATGATGGGGGGCTACACCTTC.